Detailed here is one T cell receptor beta chain. The sample comes from a study of cytomegalovirus exposure and HLA in healthy donors. CDR3 length: 14 amino acids. The germline V and J ends were trimmed by 0 bases and 2 bases, with 7 bases remaining between them. Germline CDR1 and CDR2: SGHRS and YFSETQ. Vbeta (60) and Jbeta (13) primers were used in the PCR. Profiling relied on immunoSEQ multiplex PCR, and the TCRdb table lists in-frame clones only, not all of them. This repertoire shows around 190,000 clones, roughly 84% found once; its top ten account for approximately 1.2%. The source material was PBMCs. This TCR derives from a girl aged 2-10 years in good health and CMV-seropositive. V gene TRBV5-1 combines with J gene TRBJ2-3; the D is unclear. The CDR3 is CASSLGDITDTQYF. The CDR3 DNA is TGCGCCAGCAGCTTGGGCGACATCACAGATACGCAGTATTTT.